These 19 T cell receptor beta chains came from one sample sequenced in a study of cytomegalovirus exposure and HLA in healthy donors. Profiling relied on immunoSEQ multiplex PCR, and the TCRdb table lists in-frame clones only, not all of them. The data hold roughly 200,000 clones, with about 81% observed a single time. Source material: PBMCs. These receptors came from a woman aged 25-40 years in good health and CMV-seronegative.

The chain carries TRBV7-6 and TRBJ1-5; 10 positions match TRBD1. CDR1 and CDR2 (germline): SGHVS, FNYEAQ. V shed 2 bases and J 6 bases; nucleotides not matched to a gene: 1. The CDR3 has 14 residues. CDR3 bases: TGTGCCAGCAGCTTACGACAGGGGGCTCAGCCCCAGCATTTT. This encodes CASSLRQGAQPQHF.

The chain has TRBV5-1 and TRBJ2-7; 9 bases match TRBD1. With 0 bases clipped from V and 2 bases from J, the junction kept 3 bases outside the gene matches. The CDR3 covers 15 residues. CDR1 is SGHRS, CDR2 YFSETQ, per germline. The CDR3 DNA reads as TGCGCCAGCAGCTTGGGTGGGACAGGGACCTACGAGCAGTACTTC. Translated, it gives CASSLGGTGTYEQYF.

The chain recombines TRBV6-1 with TRBJ2-1, with 8 bases that match TRBD2. The CDR3 covers 16 residues. V shed 4 bases, J shed 7 bases, and the junction held 12 bases outside the gene matches. Germline values: CDR1 MNHNS, CDR2 SASEGT. CDR3 bases: TGTGCCAGCAGTGGAACCGGGAGGGCCACATGGAATGAGCAGTTCTTC. Residues: CASSGTGRATWNEQFF.

This rearrangement joins TRBV30 to TRBJ2-7; 10 nucleotides agree with TRBD1. Per the germline V gene, CDR1 is GTSNPN and CDR2 is SVGIG (reference sequence). The CDR3 length is 14 residues. Trimming cost V 4 bases and J 3 bases; bases outside gene matches: 6. The DNA for the CDR3 is TGTGCCTGGACCTTAGGGACAGGGGTCTACGAGCAGTACTTC. This codes for CAWTLGTGVYEQYF.

V usage is TRBV4-2 and J usage is TRBJ2-1; 9 bases fit TRBD2. Looked up from germline, CDR1 is LGHNA and CDR2 is YNFKEQ. There are 16 residues in the CDR3. The ends lost 4 bases at V and 10 bases at J; junction bases unmatched: 14. The CDR3 sequence is CASSRLIAGVPGEQFF. As DNA, the CDR3 is TGTGCCAGCAGCCGCCTAATAGCGGGGGTACCCGGAGAGCAGTTCTTC.

In DNA form, the CDR3 reads TGTGCCATCAGTGAGTCTGCCGGGACAGGGGTCGACAATGAGCAGTTCTTC. Translating it yields CAISESAGTGVDNEQFF. The chain combines TRBV10-3 with TRBJ2-1, with 10 bases identical to TRBD1. The CDR3 is 17 residues long. V lost 0 bases to trimming and J lost 5 bases; unmatched junction nucleotides: 7. Germline CDR1 and CDR2: ENHRY and SYGVKD.

This clone has more than one count but fewer than ten. V and J are TRBV6-1 and TRBJ2-7, with a weak D call TRBD2 (6 bases). Trimming removed 7 bases at V and 2 bases at J, with 15 bases between. CDR1 is MNHNS, CDR2 SASEGT, per germline. CDR3 length: 14 amino acids. This CDR3 reads CASIPWGDPYEQYF. CDR3 bases: TGTGCCAGCATCCCCTGGGGGGACCCCTACGAGCAGTACTTC.

The CDR3 reads CASSPVGGSSNQPQHF. CDR3 nucleotide sequence: TGTGCCAGCAGCCCAGTAGGGGGATCTAGCAATCAGCCCCAGCATTTT. The chain is built from TRBV7-9 and TRBJ1-5, with D possibly being TRBD1 (6 bases). Between the trimmed V and J ends, which lost 5 bases and 0 bases, there was a span of 14 bases. CDR1 and CDR2 from the germline V gene are SEHNR and FQNEAQ (reference sequence). The CDR3 is 16 amino acids.

The CDR3 is CATSRDLWEDREVASQPQHF. The CDR3 bases are TGTGCCACCAGCAGAGATCTGTGGGAGGACAGGGAGGTGGCTTCTCAGCCCCAGCATTTT. The chain uses TRBV15 and TRBJ1-5, with 8 positions matching TRBD1. The CDR3 is 20 residues long. The V gene end was trimmed by 0 bases and the J gene end by 6 bases; junction bases not matched to a gene: 19. From germline, CDR1 is LNHNV and CDR2 YYDKDF (reference sequence).

The rearrangement joins TRBV5-1 to TRBJ2-6; perhaps TRBD2 as D (7 bases). Germline assignment: CDR1 SGHRS and CDR2 YFSETQ. The CDR3 totals 15 residues. Trimming removed 4 bases from V and 5 bases from J, with 13 bases in between. The CDR3 reads CASSVTGTRANVLTF. The CDR3 nucleotides read TGCGCCAGCAGCGTAACAGGGACTAGGGCCAACGTCCTGACTTTC.

The chain uses TRBV20-1 and TRBJ2-2; a possible D gene is TRBD2 (6 bases). There are 11 residues in the CDR3. The V and J ends lost 6 bases and 6 bases respectively, with 8 bases between them. Germline V gene sequence: CDR1 DFQATT, CDR2 SNEGSKA (reference sequence). The CDR3 region is CSAPGAGELFF. The CDR3 nucleotides are TGCAGTGCCCCGGGGGCCGGGGAGCTGTTTTTT.

The chain uses TRBV6-4 and TRBJ2-7; 13 bases are a match to TRBD2. The germline V gene has CDR1 MRHNA and CDR2 SNTAGT. Trimming took 0 bases from V and 8 from J; bases not matched to a gene: 4. The CDR3 is 15 amino acids. Here the CDR3 reads CASSDSGLAGVKQYF. The CDR3 DNA reads as TGTGCCAGCAGTGACTCCGGACTAGCGGGAGTGAAGCAGTACTTC.

The CDR3 DNA sequence: TGCGCCAGCAGTACAGGGGGATATGGCTACACCTTC. As protein: CASSTGGYGYTF. V is TRBV4-1 and J is TRBJ1-2, with 8 positions matching TRBD1. CDR3 size: 12 residues. Losses at the gene ends were 6 bases for V and 5 bases for J; bases not matched to a gene: 2. The V gene's germline CDR1 is MGHRA and CDR2 YSYEKL.

This chain connects TRBV7-6 to TRBJ2-2; D is uncertain. Germline CDR1 and CDR2: SGHVS and FNYEAQ. The V and J ends lost 1 base and 4 bases respectively, with 7 bases between them. This CDR3 contains 14 residues. In DNA form, the CDR3 reads TGTGCCAGCAGCTTAGTACTGTTCACCGGGGAGCTGTTTTTT. Its protein product is CASSLVLFTGELFF. Together with reference TRBV7-6 and TRBJ2-2, the CDR3 gives the full variable domain: GAGVSQSPRYKVTKRGQDVALRCDPISGHVSLYWYRQALGQGPEFLTYFNYEAQQDKSGLPNDRFSAERPEGSISTLTIQRTEQRDSAMYRCASSLVLFTGELFFGEGSRLTVL.

CDR3 amino acids: CASSVDPGQGVAGEQYF. For the CDR3, the DNA is TGTGCCAGCAGTGTTGACCCGGGACAGGGGGTTGCTGGCGAGCAGTACTTC. The chain recombines TRBV6-1 with TRBJ2-7; 11 bases line up with TRBD1. The CDR3 covers 17 residues. V shed 4 bases and J 6 bases; nucleotides not matched to a gene: 14. The germline V gene has CDR1 MNHNS and CDR2 SASEGT.

V usage is TRBV29-1 and J usage is TRBJ2-1; possibly TRBD2 for D (5 bases). The V end lost 4 bases, the J end lost 2 bases, and 12 bases lay between the germline ends. This CDR3 comprises 14 residues. The germline V gene has CDR1 SQVTM and CDR2 ANQGSEA. The CDR3 sequence: CSVAGSSAYNEQFF. DNA for the CDR3: TGCAGCGTTGCGGGGTCCAGCGCCTACAATGAGCAGTTCTTC.

This clone turned up a few times. This chain joins TRBV18 and TRBJ1-2; D remains unclear. V lost 3 bases and J lost 7, with 18 bases in between. CDR3 length: 15 amino acids. Per the germline V gene, CDR1 is KGHSH and CDR2 is LQKENI. The CDR3 is CASSPVGRSGSGYTF. The CDR3 bases are TGTGCCAGCTCACCCGTGGGGAGATCGGGGAGTGGCTACACCTTC.

The chain employs TRBV19 and TRBJ1-1; weak D call: TRBD1 (6 bases). The ends were cut back, 6 bases at V and 7 bases at J, with 15 bases in the middle. The germline V gene has CDR1 LNHDA and CDR2 SQIVND (reference sequence). The CDR3 has 13 residues. In DNA form, the CDR3 reads TGTGCCAGTAGCTCAGGGGTCAATGATGAAGCTTTCTTT. It codes for CASSSGVNDEAFF. Looking up the rest from reference TRBV19 and TRBJ1-1 gives the full variable domain: DGGITQSPKYLFRKEGQNVTLSCEQNLNHDAMYWYRQDPGQGLRLIYYSQIVNDFQKGDIAEGYSVSREKKESFPLTVTSAQKNPTAFYLCASSSGVNDEAFFGQGTRLTVV.

This clone was recorded once. J is TRBJ1-1 and V is TRBV5-1; D is ambiguous. Germline V gives CDR1 SGHRS, CDR2 YFSETQ. Trimming stripped 6 bases from V and 1 base from J, with 13 bases between. The CDR3 is 14 residues long. The CDR3 loop reads CASNLGSGNTEAFF. The DNA of the CDR3 is TGCGCCAGCAACCTCGGCTCAGGGAACACTGAAGCTTTCTTT.